The clone carrying this T cell receptor (beta chain) was counted at least ten times. The data were taken from a study of T-cell reconstitution after alpha-beta-depleted transplantation in children. Germline loops: CDR1 SEHNR, CDR2 FQNEAQ (reference sequence). V was trimmed by 3 bases and J by 8 bases, leaving 10 bases between them. The CDR3 is made up of 12 amino acids. Molecular barcoding with unique molecular identifiers was used for the TCRbeta library. A single record per CDR3 protein comes from TCRdb applying MiXCR to the PCR reads. Altogether a few hundred thousand distinct CDR3 sequences are present, around 8.9% being singletons, with the ten largest covering 5% to 6%.

The material sequenced was PBMCs from the stem cell graft donor, taken from the stem cell graft. The receptor was derived from a human donor who donated a stem cell graft to a child with SCID. The chain carries TRBV7-9 and TRBJ1-2, with unresolved D. CDR3 protein: CASSFETGGYTF. CDR3 bases: TGTGCCAGCAGCTTCGAGACGGGGGGCTACACCTTC.